The source of this TCR beta chain is a study of cytomegalovirus exposure and HLA in healthy donors. This clone occurred a few times. The germline gives CDR1 SQVTM, CDR2 ANQGSEA. The CDR3 contains 13 residues. Trimming took 5 bases from V and 5 from J; bases not matched to a gene: 6. Donors were ostensibly healthy at sampling, although undocumented immune exposures were probable. Primers for the PCR totalled 60 Vbeta and 13 Jbeta. The repertoire was sequenced with immunoSEQ multiplex PCR; TCRdb's copy has only in-frame clones and lacks some. The data hold approximately 86,000 clones, with around 71% observed a single time.

This TCR derives from a man aged 60-69 years in good health and CMV-seronegative. V gene TRBV29-1 combines with J gene TRBJ2-5; 9 bases match TRBD1. Material for sequencing was PBMCs. The CDR3 bases are TGCAGCGTTCGGACAGGGGAGGGGGAGACCCAGTACTTC. It codes for CSVRTGEGETQYF.